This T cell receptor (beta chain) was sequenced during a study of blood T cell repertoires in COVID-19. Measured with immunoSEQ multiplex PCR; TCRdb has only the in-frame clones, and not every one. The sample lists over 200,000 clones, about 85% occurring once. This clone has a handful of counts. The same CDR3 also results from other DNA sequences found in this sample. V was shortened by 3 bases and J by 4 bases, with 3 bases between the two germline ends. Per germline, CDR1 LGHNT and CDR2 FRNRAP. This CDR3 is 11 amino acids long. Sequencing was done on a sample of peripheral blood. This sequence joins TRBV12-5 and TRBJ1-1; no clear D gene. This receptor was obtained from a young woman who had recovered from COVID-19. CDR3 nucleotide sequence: TGTGCTAGTGGTTTTAGCACTGAAGCTTTCTTT. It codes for CASGFSTEAFF.